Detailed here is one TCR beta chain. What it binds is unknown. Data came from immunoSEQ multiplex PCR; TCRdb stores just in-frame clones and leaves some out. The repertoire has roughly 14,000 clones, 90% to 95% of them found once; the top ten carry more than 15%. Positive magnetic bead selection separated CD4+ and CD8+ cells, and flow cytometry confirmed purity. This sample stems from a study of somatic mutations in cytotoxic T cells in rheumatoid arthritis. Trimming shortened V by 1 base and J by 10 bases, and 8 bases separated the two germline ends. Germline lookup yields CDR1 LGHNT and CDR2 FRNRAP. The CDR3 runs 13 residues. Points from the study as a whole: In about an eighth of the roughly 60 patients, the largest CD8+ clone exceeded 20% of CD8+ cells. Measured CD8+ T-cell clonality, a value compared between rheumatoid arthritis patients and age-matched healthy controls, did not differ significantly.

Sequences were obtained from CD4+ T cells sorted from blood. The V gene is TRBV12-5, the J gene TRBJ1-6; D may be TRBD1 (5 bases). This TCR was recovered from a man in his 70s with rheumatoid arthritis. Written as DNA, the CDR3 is TGTGCTAGTGGTTTGGAGGGGAACTCACCCCTCCACTTT. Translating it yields CASGLEGNSPLHF.